This TCR beta chain was identified during a study of T cells expressing NK-cell markers. As for the study in general: Among the eight sequenced donors, seven tested HCMV-seropositive and one tested seronegative.

Details on this clonotype: Its antigen is unknown.

Germline CDR1 is SGDLS and CDR2 is YYNGEE. This CDR3 comprises 14 residues. Using the 5' RACE reads, TCRdb records one entry per CDR3 protein without DNA. The table for this sample gives around 180,000 distinct CDR3 sequences. Study-wide findings and caveats: In several donors, dominant clonotypes made up about 28.3-65% of CD3+CD56-NKG2C+ cells.

This rearrangement joins TRBV9 to TRBJ2-1; as DNA is missing, the TRBD2 call by TCRdb cannot be tested. The source of this sequence is a man aged 18-75 years in good health. The source material was blood T cells: a sorted CD56 or NKG2C T cell subset, CD4+ or CD8+ T cells, or bulk PBMC T cells (not recorded which). Here the CDR3 reads CASEAGDSYNEQFF. The full variable domain, in which reference TRBV9 and TRBJ2-1 provide the parts outside the CDR3, is DSGVTQTPKHLITATGQRVTLRCSPRSGDLSVYWYQQSLDQGLQFLIQYYNGEERAKGNILERFSAQQFPDLHSELNLSSLELGDSALYFCASEAGDSYNEQFFGPGTRLTVL.